Following are 5 T cell receptor beta chains from one sample sequenced in a study of cytomegalovirus exposure and HLA in healthy donors. The data were produced by immunoSEQ multiplex PCR, yet TCRdb's version contains in-frame clones alone and is incomplete. Of 190,000 or so clones listed, roughly 82% are singletons. Sequenced sample: PBMCs. These receptor sequences come from a young woman in good health and CMV-seropositive.

This chain connects TRBV27 to TRBJ2-1; 7 nucleotides line up with TRBD2. The V gene's germline CDR1 is MNHEY and CDR2 SMNVEV (reference sequence). The CDR3 contains 15 residues. V trimming: 5 bases; J trimming: 6 bases; junction bases outside the gene matches: 10. CDR3 in DNA: TGTGCCAGCAGTCTGACCGGGGGGTTTCGCAATGAGCAGTTCTTC. Translation gives CASSLTGGFRNEQFF.

This clone has just one count. V usage is TRBV21-1 and J usage is TRBJ2-7; TRBD2 reflects the table's D call only, with no check against the DNA. TRBV21-1 is labeled a pseudogene. CDR3 length equals 16 residues. The CDR3 sequence is CASSPKRGQFPYEQYF. Written as DNA, the CDR3 is TGTGCCAGCAGCCCCAAGCGGGGCCAATTCCCCTACGAGCAGTACTTC.

This clone was recorded once. V is TRBV2 and J is TRBJ1-1; TRBD1 matches at 7 bases. The CDR3 is 13 amino acids. Germline CDR1 SNHLY, CDR2 FYNNEI. With V trimmed by 8 bases and J by 0 bases, 3 bases remained unmatched. As DNA, the CDR3 is TGTGCCAGCGGGGGACAGCTGAACACTGAAGCTTTCTTT. It encodes CASGGQLNTEAFF. The whole variable domain, remainder taken from reference TRBV2 and TRBJ1-1, is EPEVTQTPSHQVTQMGQEVILRCVPISNHLYFYWYRQILGQKVEFLVSFYNNEISEKSEIFDDQFSVERPDGSNFTLKIRSTKLEDSAMYFCASGGQLNTEAFFGQGTRLTVV.

This clone came up a few times. The CDR3 loop is CASSYRSEAFF. CDR3 nucleotides: TGTGCCAGCAGTTACCGGAGTGAAGCTTTCTTT. V and J are TRBV6-5 and TRBJ1-1; D unclear. Trimming pared 2 bases from V and 7 bases from J, leaving 5 bases between. Germline V gene data show CDR1 as MNHEY and CDR2 as SVGAGI. The CDR3 extends over 11 amino acids.

This clone was seen once. Germline is not matched at one junction end, which may reflect a read error. The gene calls are TRBV27 and TRBJ1-4; 8 nucleotides line up with TRBD1. Per germline, CDR1 MNHEY and CDR2 SMNVEV (reference sequence). The CDR3 has 15 amino acids. The CDR3 DNA reads as TGTGCCAGCAGTCCCACAGGGGGGGCTAAGGAAAAACTGTTTTTT. Translation: CASSPTGGAKEKLFF.